Each of the 21 T cell receptor beta chains below was sequenced from the same sample in a study of identifying expanded T cells in peripheral blood. Assay used: immunoSEQ multiplex PCR; TCRdb lists only in-frame clones, some missing. The sample records approximately 120,000 clones, about 88% being singletons. The specimen was blood. These receptors were collected from a person between 18 and 69 years old in good health.

The chain recombines TRBV28 with TRBJ1-4, with TRBD1 matching 9 bases. This CDR3 is 15 amino acids long. Germline values: CDR1 MDHEN, CDR2 SYDVKM. V dropped 5 bases and J dropped 8; count of bases not matched to a gene: 9. The CDR3 DNA follows: TGTGCCAGCAGTCTCCCCGGGACAGGGACCGAAAAACTGTTTTTT. Its protein is CASSLPGTGTEKLFF.

V usage is TRBV2 and J usage is TRBJ1-1; unclear D gene. Germline V gene lookup returns CDR1 SNHLY and CDR2 FYNNEI. The CDR3 runs to 15 residues. With 8 bases removed from V and 0 bases from J, the gap between germline ends came to 16 bases. DNA of the CDR3: TGTGCCAGCGACATCTCCCGATTCCTGAACACTGAAGCTTTCTTT. Encoded protein: CASDISRFLNTEAFF.

The CDR3 nucleotides are TGTGCCAGTAGTATCAACTGGGACAGCTATAATTCACCCCTCCACTTT. Amino acids: CASSINWDSYNSPLHF. The V and J genes are TRBV19 and TRBJ1-6; 7 positions agree with TRBD1. Per the germline V gene, CDR1 is LNHDA and CDR2 is SQIVND (reference sequence). This CDR3 is 16 amino acids long. J gave up 3 bases and V 3 bases, and 5 bases lay outside the gene matches.

This rearrangement joins TRBV7-8 to TRBJ2-4; a possible D gene is TRBD2 (5 bases). CDR3 length: 16 residues. The germline V gene encodes CDR1 SGHVS and CDR2 FQNEAQ. Between the trimmed V and J ends, which lost 5 bases and 0 bases, there was a span of 14 bases. The DNA for the CDR3 is TGTGCCAGCAGCCCCGAGGCCGGGGTAGCCAAAAACATTCAGTACTTC. The encoded protein is CASSPEAGVAKNIQYF.

The chain combines TRBV18 with TRBJ2-1; 7 nucleotides match TRBD1. The CDR3 totals 14 residues. V lost 4 bases, J lost 5 bases, and 5 bases stayed unmatched. Germline V gives CDR1 KGHSH, CDR2 LQKENI. The CDR3 region is CASSLDRNNNEQFF. CDR3 bases: TGTGCCAGCTCACTGGACAGGAATAACAATGAGCAGTTCTTC.

This chain connects TRBV27 to TRBJ1-6; 7 nucleotides align to TRBD1. The CDR3 totals 13 residues. The trim removed 10 bases at V and 4 bases at J, leaving 4 bases unmatched. Germline assignment: CDR1 MNHEY and CDR2 SMNVEV (reference sequence). The CDR3 reads CATQTGYNSPLHF. The CDR3 DNA reads TGTGCCACCCAGACAGGGTATAATTCACCCCTCCACTTT.

The V and J genes are TRBV28 and TRBJ2-7; maybe TRBD1 (6 bases). Per the germline V gene, CDR1 is MDHEN and CDR2 is SYDVKM. The CDR3 is made up of 14 amino acids. V lost 7 bases and J 0 bases, leaving 13 bases between the germline ends. This chain's CDR3 is CASITGTSSYEQYF. CDR3 DNA sequence: TGTGCCAGCATCACCGGGACATCCTCCTACGAGCAGTACTTC.

V is TRBV7-9 and J is TRBJ1-4, with a possible D match to TRBD1 (5 bases). Germline CDR1 and CDR2: SEHNR and FQNEAQ (reference sequence). The ends were cut back, 5 bases at V and 17 bases at J, with 21 bases in the middle. The CDR3 consists of 13 residues. The CDR3 loop reads CASSLSTQGYLFF. The CDR3 DNA is TGTGCCAGCAGCCTCAGTACCCAGGGATATCTTTTTTTT.

V and J are TRBV19 and TRBJ1-1; D gene unclear. Germline CDR1 LNHDA, CDR2 SQIVND (reference sequence). This CDR3 spans 12 amino acids. V was cut by 7 bases and J by 12 bases, with 18 bases left in between. CDR3 protein: CASIGGSGRPFF. The CDR3 nucleotides are TGTGCCAGTATAGGCGGAAGTGGGAGGCCTTTCTTT.

The V call is TRBV28, the J call TRBJ2-3, with 7 bases matching TRBD1. The V gene end was trimmed by 7 bases and the J gene end by 5 bases; junction bases not matched to a gene: 3. Germline V CDR1 and CDR2: MDHEN, SYDVKM. The length of the CDR3 is 12 residues. The CDR3 protein is CASTTGVDTQYF. The CDR3 DNA follows: TGTGCCAGCACCACAGGGGTAGATACGCAGTATTTT.

The genes are TRBV4-2 and TRBJ2-3, with 12 bases matching TRBD2. The CDR3 totals 16 residues. Germline values: CDR1 LGHNA, CDR2 YNFKEQ. V dropped 7 bases and J dropped 3; count of bases not matched to a gene: 8. Here the CDR3 DNA reads TGTGCCAGCACCGTCGCGACTAGCGGGAGAACAGATACGCAGTATTTT. Amino acid sequence: CASTVATSGRTDTQYF.

The V gene is TRBV28, the J gene TRBJ2-2, with TRBD2 identical over 7 bases. V lost 3 bases and J lost 6; bases outside the gene matches: 4. Per germline, CDR1 MDHEN and CDR2 SYDVKM. The CDR3 covers 14 residues. CDR3 region: CASSLGGLAGELFF. DNA of the CDR3: TGTGCCAGCAGTTTGGGTGGACTAGCCGGGGAGCTGTTTTTT.

V is TRBV12-2 and J is TRBJ2-2. TRBV12-2 is shown as a pseudogene. This CDR3 is 16 amino acids long. CDR3 DNA: TGTGCAAGTCGCTTAGCTGGGGTAGTGCGGACCGGGGAGCTGTTTTTT. The encoded protein is CASRLAGVVRTGELFF.

The chain uses TRBV5-4 and TRBJ2-3; 12 bases map to TRBD2. V dropped 1 base and J dropped 6; count of bases not matched to a gene: 9. CDR3 length: 17 amino acids. CDR1 is SGHNT and CDR2 is YYREEE in the germline V gene (reference sequence). The CDR3 loop is CASSLKVLAGGVDTQYF. CDR3 in DNA: TGTGCCAGCAGCTTGAAGGTACTAGCGGGAGGTGTGGATACGCAGTATTTT.

V is TRBV6-5 and J is TRBJ1-1; D is uncertain. V was cut by 0 bases and J by 0 bases, with 11 bases left in between. Germline assignment: CDR1 MNHEY and CDR2 SVGAGI. The CDR3 is 16 residues long. CDR3 in amino acids: CASSYSWRFMNTEAFF. CDR3 bases: TGTGCCAGCAGTTACTCCTGGCGGTTCATGAACACTGAAGCTTTCTTT.

The CDR3 is CASSISRLNEKLFF. In DNA, the CDR3 is TGTGCCAGCAGCATCTCGAGGCTTAATGAAAAACTGTTTTTT. V gene TRBV6-1 combines with J gene TRBJ1-4; no clear D. Germline CDR1 is MNHNS and CDR2 is SASEGT. This CDR3 has 14 residues. The germline V and J ends were trimmed by 6 bases and 4 bases, with 12 bases remaining between them.

A single count supports this clone. The rearrangement uses TRBV19 and TRBJ2-3, with D maybe TRBD1 (6 bases). This CDR3 is 15 amino acids long. Trimming took off 5 bases at V and 0 bases at J, with 12 bases between the two ends. The germline gives CDR1 LNHDA, CDR2 SQIVND (reference sequence). The CDR3 nucleotides are TGTGCCAGTAGTCTACAGGGACCAAGCACAGATACGCAGTATTTT. This codes for CASSLQGPSTDTQYF.

V gene TRBV11-2 combines with J gene TRBJ1-2, with D possibly matching TRBD1 (5 bases). The CDR3 runs to 16 residues. Germline-derived CDR1 and CDR2 are SGHAT and FQNNGV. Trimming pared 5 bases from V and 3 bases from J, leaving 19 bases between. CDR3 region: CASSRSGTLWDYGYTF. CDR3 DNA: TGTGCCAGCAGCCGTTCCGGGACCCTTTGGGACTATGGCTACACCTTC.

V is TRBV5-1 and J is TRBJ2-5; D is unclear. CDR1 SGHRS and CDR2 YFSETQ come from the germline V gene. The CDR3 has 11 residues. V dropped 4 bases and J dropped 1 base, with 2 bases sitting between them. The DNA of the CDR3 is TGCGCCAGCAGCCCCCAAGAGACCCAGTACTTC. Its protein product is CASSPQETQYF.

The chain employs TRBV4-1 and TRBJ1-2, with 7 bases fitting TRBD1. The V and J ends lost 2 bases and 8 bases, in that order; junction bases with no gene match: 17. The CDR3 loop spans 17 amino acids. Germline V lookup: CDR1 MGHRA, CDR2 YSYEKL. The CDR3: CASSQSGTEGFVRGYTF. In DNA, the CDR3 is TGCGCCAGCAGCCAATCCGGGACAGAAGGTTTCGTACGCGGCTACACCTTC.

V usage is TRBV6-4 and J usage is TRBJ2-3, with 13 bases lining up with TRBD2. The CDR3 has 15 amino acids. Germline assignment: CDR1 MRHNA and CDR2 SNTAGT. J was trimmed by 3 bases and V by 6 bases; bases with no gene match: 3. The CDR3 coding sequence is TGTGCCAGCAGCCCGACTAGCGGGGGGACAGATACGCAGTATTTT. Residues: CASSPTSGGTDTQYF.